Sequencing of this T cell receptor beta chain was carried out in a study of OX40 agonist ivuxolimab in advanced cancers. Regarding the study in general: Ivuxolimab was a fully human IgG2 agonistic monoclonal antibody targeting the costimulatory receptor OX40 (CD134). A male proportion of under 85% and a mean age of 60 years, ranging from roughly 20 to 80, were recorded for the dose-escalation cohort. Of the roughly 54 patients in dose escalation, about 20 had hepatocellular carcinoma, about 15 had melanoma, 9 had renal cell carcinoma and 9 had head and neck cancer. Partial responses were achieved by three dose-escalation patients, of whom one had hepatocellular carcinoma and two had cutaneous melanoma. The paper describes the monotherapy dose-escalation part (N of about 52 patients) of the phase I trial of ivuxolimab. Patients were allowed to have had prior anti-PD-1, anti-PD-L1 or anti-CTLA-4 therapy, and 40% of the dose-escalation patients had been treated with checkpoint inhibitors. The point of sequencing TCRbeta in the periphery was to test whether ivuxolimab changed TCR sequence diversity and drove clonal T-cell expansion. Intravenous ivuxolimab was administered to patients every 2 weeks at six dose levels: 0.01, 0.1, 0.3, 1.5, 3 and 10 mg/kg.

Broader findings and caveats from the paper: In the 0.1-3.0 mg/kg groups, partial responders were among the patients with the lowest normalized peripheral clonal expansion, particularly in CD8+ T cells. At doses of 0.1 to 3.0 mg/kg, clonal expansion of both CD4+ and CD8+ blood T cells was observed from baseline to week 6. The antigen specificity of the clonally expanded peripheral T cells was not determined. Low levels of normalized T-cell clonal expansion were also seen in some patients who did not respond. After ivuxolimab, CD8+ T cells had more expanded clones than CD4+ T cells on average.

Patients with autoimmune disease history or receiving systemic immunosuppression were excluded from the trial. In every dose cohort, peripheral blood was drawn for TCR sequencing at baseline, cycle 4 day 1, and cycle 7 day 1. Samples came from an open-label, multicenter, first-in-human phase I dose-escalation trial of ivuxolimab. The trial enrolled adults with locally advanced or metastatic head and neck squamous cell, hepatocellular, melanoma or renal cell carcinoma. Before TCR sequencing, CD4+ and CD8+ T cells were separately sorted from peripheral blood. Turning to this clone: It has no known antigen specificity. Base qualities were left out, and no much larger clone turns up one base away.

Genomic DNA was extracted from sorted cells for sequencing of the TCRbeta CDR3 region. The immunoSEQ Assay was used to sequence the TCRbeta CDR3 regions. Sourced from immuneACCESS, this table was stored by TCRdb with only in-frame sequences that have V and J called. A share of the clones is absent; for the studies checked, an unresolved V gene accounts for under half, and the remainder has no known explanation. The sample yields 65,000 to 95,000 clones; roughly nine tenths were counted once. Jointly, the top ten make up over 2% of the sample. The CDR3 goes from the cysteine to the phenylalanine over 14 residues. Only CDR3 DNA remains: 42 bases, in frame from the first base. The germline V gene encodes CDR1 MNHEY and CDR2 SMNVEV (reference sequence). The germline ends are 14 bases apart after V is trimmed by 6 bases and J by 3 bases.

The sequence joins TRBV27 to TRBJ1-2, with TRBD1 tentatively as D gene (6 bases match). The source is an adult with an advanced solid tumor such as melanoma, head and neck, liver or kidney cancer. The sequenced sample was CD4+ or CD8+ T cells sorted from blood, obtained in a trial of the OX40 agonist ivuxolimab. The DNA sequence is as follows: TGTGCCAGCAGCCGAGGACAGCCCGACTATGGCTACACCTTC. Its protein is CASSRGQPDYGYTF.